A selection of T cell receptor beta chains follows, all from one sample in a study of cytomegalovirus exposure and HLA in healthy donors. Generated by immunoSEQ multiplex PCR, the TCRdb table keeps only in-frame clones and is missing some. The sample includes about 98,000 clones, 70% to 80% of them seen just once. Sequences were obtained from PBMCs. The receptors derive from a man younger than 30 in good health and CMV-seropositive. Each CDR3 is given with its conserved first and last residue. The D gene is left open where the match is weak.

V gene,D gene,CDR3 protein
TRBV20-1,.,CSGQGTHGYTF
TRBV6-5,.,CASSHGGGAEAFF
TRBV15,TRBD1,CATSRRTGGTDTQYF
TRBV5-1,TRBD1,CASSLPGQGLADTQYF
TRBV19,.,CASSINRVGDQYF
TRBV2,.,CASARSDSNQPQHF
TRBV9,TRBD1,CASSPQGDYGYTF
TRBV19,.,CASRGWGISHGYTF
TRBV12-5,TRBD2,CASGSGLAGGNEQFF
TRBV5-5,.,CASSGTGGYSNQPQHF
TRBV10-3,.,CASGTLETQYF
TRBV6-5,.,CASSEAGSPLHF
TRBV5-4,.,CASSARTGGNEKLFF
TRBV4-1,.,CASSLPQGGAFF
TRBV6-1,.,CASSDRRGVDTQYF
TRBV11-2,TRBD2,CASSREAGPRETQYF
TRBV6-5,.,CASSRHLESTDTQYF
TRBV7-6,.,CASSLIGGADTQYF
TRBV18,.,CASSPRVDLNNSPLHF
TRBV4-1,TRBD2,CASSQNLAGGRTDTQYF
TRBV5-4,TRBD1,CASSLGDRGVVETQYF
TRBV9,.,CASREPAGTEAFF
TRBV5-1,.,CASSLGRDQPQHF
TRBV15,.,CATSRDTGLGNEQFF
TRBV4-1,.,CASSQNSNSGNTIYF
TRBV4-1,TRBD1,CASSQGLTGLNTIYF
TRBV11-2,.,CASSLGAGNHEQYF
TRBV5-1,.,CASSATGSGVYEQYF